A selection of T cell receptor beta chains follows, all from one sample in a study of regulatory T cells in long-lasting Graves disease. TCRdb used MiXCR to reprocess the multiplex PCR reads, holding one entry per CDR3 protein. The sample comprises about 450,000 distinct CDR3 sequences, 12% to 15% of which are singletons, and roughly 18% rests with the top ten. These sequences were also reported in another study, on T cells in Graves' hyperthyroidism and ophthalmopathy.

The material sequenced was peripheral blood mononuclear cells (PBMCs), taken at new diagnosis, from a patient treated with antithyroid drugs. The receptors originated from a woman aged 50 to 60 with Graves disease. CDR3s include the opening cysteine and the closing phenylalanine or tryptophan. D genes are given only for firm matches. Expanded clones get a size class; other rows say once, few or many, or leave the size out.

d_gene,v_gene,abundance,j_gene,CDR3nt,CDR3aa
TRBD1,TRBV7-3,many,TRBJ2-3,TGTGCCAGCAGCCAAGGGACAGCTAGCACAGATACGCAGTATTTT,CASSQGTASTDTQYF
NA,TRBV7-9,many,TRBJ2-4,TGTGCCAGCAGCTTAGGGAGATCGAGCCTAAACATTCAGTACTTC,CASSLGRSSLNIQYF
TRBD2,TRBV11-2,many,TRBJ2-1,TGTGCCAGCAGCCCTAGCGGACTAGCGGGAGTGGATGAGCAGCTCTTC,CASSPSGLAGVDEQLF
NA,TRBV19,NA,TRBJ2-5,TGTGCCAGTAGCCCCTGGAGGGGTCAAGAGACCCAGTACTTC,CASSPWRGQETQYF
NA,TRBV4-1,NA,TRBJ1-4,TGCGCCAGCAGCCTCACAGGGCGCACTAATGAAAAACTGTTTTTT,CASSLTGRTNEKLFF
TRBD2,TRBV24-1,NA,TRBJ2-3,TGTGCCACCAGTGATCAAAAGGGACGGGGGACTAGCGGCTACACAGATACGCAGTATTTT,CATSDQKGRGTSGYTDTQYF
TRBD2,TRBV5-1,NA,TRBJ2-2,TGCGCCAGCAGCTTGGCCCCTCTAGCGGGAGGGCGTATCGGGGAGCTGTTTTTT,CASSLAPLAGGRIGELFF
TRBD1,TRBV2,many,TRBJ2-1,TGTGCCAGCAGAGGACAGGGGGCGTTTAATGAGCAGTTCTTC,CASRGQGAFNEQFF
NA,TRBV11-1,NA,TRBJ2-7,TGTGCCAGCAGGCAAGACGGGACCTACGAGCAGTACTTC,CASRQDGTYEQYF
NA,TRBV12-3/TRBV12-4,many,TRBJ2-2,TGTGCCAGCAGTGCAACTATGATGAACACCGGGGAGCTGTTTTTT,CASSATMMNTGELFF
TRBD2,TRBV4-1,NA,TRBJ2-1,TGCGCCAGCAGCCAAGGGGGGATACTACTAGCGGGGAATGACAATGAGCAGTTCTTC,CASSQGGILLAGNDNEQFF
NA,TRBV18,few,TRBJ1-1,TGTGCCAGCTCACCGAACGAGGGAGTTATGAACACTGAAGCTTTCTTT,CASSPNEGVMNTEAFF
NA,TRBV29-1,NA,TRBJ2-3,TGCAGCGTGACGACCTTTGGGGACTCTAGCACAGATACGCAGTATTTT,CSVTTFGDSSTDTQYF
TRBD2,TRBV7-2,few,TRBJ2-2,TGTGCCAGCAGCTTAGAGGGGACTAGCGGGAGACGCACCGGGGAGCTGTTTTTT,CASSLEGTSGRRTGELFF